The following is a T cell receptor (beta chain) sequence with its context. The protocol was immunoSEQ multiplex PCR, while the TCRdb copy is restricted to in-frame clones and leaves out a portion. The table shows around 300,000 clones, with 85% occurring only once. These data come from a study of blood T cell repertoires in COVID-19. Deletions cut 4 bases from V and 12 bases from J, with 19 bases between. Germline assignment: CDR1 MDHEN and CDR2 SYDVKM. This CDR3 comprises 14 residues. The receptor was derived from a woman aged 45-59 years who had recovered from COVID-19. Sequences were obtained from PBMCs or T cells enriched from blood (not recorded which). V usage is TRBV28 and J usage is TRBJ2-1, with D perhaps TRBD2 (7 bases). CDR3 residues: CASSSRGGRQSQFF. Here the CDR3 DNA reads TGTGCCAGCAGTTCTAGGGGGGGGAGGCAGTCGCAGTTCTTC.